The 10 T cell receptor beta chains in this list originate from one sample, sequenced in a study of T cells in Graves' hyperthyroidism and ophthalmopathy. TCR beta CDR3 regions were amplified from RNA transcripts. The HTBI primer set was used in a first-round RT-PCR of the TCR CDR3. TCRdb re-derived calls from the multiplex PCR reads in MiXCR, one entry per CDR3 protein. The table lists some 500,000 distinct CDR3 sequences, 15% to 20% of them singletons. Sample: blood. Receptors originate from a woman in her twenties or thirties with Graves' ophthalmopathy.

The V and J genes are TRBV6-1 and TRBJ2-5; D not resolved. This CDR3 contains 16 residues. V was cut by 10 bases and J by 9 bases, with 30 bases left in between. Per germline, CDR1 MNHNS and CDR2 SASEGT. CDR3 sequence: CATRPVSLTRNEAQYF. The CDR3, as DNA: TGTGCCACGCGACCCGTTTCGTTAACAAGAAACGAGGCCCAGTACTTC.

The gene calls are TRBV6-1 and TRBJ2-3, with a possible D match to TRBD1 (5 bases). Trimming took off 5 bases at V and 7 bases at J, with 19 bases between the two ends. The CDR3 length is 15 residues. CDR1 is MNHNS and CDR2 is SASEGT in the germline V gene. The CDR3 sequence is CASSRSYRQGNTQYF. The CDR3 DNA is TGTGCCAGCAGTCGAAGTTACCGGCAGGGCAATACGCAGTATTTT.

CDR3 amino acids: CASSFGTSGSREQFF. The CDR3 DNA follows: TGTGCCAGCAGCTTTGGGACTAGCGGGAGTCGTGAGCAGTTCTTC. This chain connects TRBV6-1 to TRBJ2-1, with 14 bases identical to TRBD2. V trimming: 6 bases; J trimming: 9 bases; junction bases outside the gene matches: 7. Germline CDR1 is MNHNS and CDR2 is SASEGT. This CDR3 contains 15 residues.

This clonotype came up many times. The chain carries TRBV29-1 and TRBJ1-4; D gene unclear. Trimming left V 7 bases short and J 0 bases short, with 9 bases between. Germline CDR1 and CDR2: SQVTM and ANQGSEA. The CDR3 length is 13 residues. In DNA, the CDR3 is TGCAGCGCTTACAGCGCAACTAATGAAAAACTGTTTTTT. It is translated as CSAYSATNEKLFF.

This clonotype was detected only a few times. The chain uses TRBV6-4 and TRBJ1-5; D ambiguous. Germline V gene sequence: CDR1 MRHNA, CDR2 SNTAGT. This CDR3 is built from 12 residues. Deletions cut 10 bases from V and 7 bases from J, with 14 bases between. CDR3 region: CATRQEDQPQHF. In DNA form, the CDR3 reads TGTGCCACTAGACAAGAAGACCAGCCCCAGCATTTT.

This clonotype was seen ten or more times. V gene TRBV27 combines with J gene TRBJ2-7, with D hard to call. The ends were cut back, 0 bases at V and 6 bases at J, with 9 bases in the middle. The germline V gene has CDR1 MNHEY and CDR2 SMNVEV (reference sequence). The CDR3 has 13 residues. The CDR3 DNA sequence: TGTGCCAGCAGTTTATCGTATGGTGGCGAGCAGTACTTC. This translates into CASSLSYGGEQYF.

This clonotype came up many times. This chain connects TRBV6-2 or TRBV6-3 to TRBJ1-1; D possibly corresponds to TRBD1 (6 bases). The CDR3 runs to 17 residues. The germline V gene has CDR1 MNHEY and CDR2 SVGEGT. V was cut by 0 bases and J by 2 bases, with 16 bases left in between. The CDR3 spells CASSYSWGARINTEAFF. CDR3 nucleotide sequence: TGTGCCAGCAGTTACTCGTGGGGGGCGCGCATTAACACTGAAGCTTTCTTT.

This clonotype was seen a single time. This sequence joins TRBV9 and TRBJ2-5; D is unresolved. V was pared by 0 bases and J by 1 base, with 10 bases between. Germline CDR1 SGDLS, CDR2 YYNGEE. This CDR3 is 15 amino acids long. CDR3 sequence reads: CASSVATLAQETQYF. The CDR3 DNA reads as TGTGCCAGCAGCGTAGCTACACTCGCCCAAGAGACCCAGTACTTC. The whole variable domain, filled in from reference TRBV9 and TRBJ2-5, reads DSGVTQTPKHLITATGQRVTLRCSPRSGDLSVYWYQQSLDQGLQFLIQYYNGEERAKGNILERFSAQQFPDLHSELNLSSLELGDSALYFCASSVATLAQETQYFGPGTRLLVL.

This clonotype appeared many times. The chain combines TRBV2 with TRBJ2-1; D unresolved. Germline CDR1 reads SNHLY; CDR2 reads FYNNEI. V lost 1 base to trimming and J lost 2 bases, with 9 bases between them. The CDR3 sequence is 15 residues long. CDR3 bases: TGTGCCAGCAGTGAAGATAGACGTCCCTACAATGAGCAGTTCTTC. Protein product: CASSEDRRPYNEQFF.

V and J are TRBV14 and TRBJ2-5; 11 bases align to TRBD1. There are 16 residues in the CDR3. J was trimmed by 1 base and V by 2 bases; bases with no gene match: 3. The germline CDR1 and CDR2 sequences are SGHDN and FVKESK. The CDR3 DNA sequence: TGTGCCAGCAGCCAAAGGGGGACAGGGGGCCAAGAGACCCAGTACTTC. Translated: CASSQRGTGGQETQYF.